The 19 T cell receptor beta chains reported below all come from one sample, sequenced in a study of CD8 T cells in Susac syndrome. Random-hexamer reverse transcription was applied to 0.5 to 1 ug RNA. From the immunoSEQ multiplex PCR reads, TCRdb called clonotypes with MiXCR, one entry per CDR3 protein. The sample consists of some 120,000 distinct CDR3 sequences, around 95% of them appearing once. Material for sequencing was CD4+ T cells from PBMCs. These receptors came from a human donor in good health.

V is TRBV6-2 or TRBV6-3 and J is TRBJ2-7, with 11 bases matching TRBD2. The CDR3 runs to 17 residues. The V gene end was trimmed by 6 bases and the J gene end by 3 bases; junction bases not matched to a gene: 13. Germline lookup yields CDR1 MNHEY and CDR2 SVGEGT. The CDR3 DNA reads as TGTGCCAGCAGCACGACCTTTAGCGGGAGGGCCGACTACGAGCAGTACTTC. As protein: CASSTTFSGRADYEQYF.

This chain links TRBV7-2 with TRBJ2-7, with TRBD2 matching 8 bases. Germline V CDR1 and CDR2: SGHTA, FQGNSA. The CDR3 consists of 16 residues. V dropped 2 bases and J dropped 2; count of bases not matched to a gene: 8. CDR3 in amino acids: CASSLSWAGGTYEQYF. The DNA for the CDR3 is TGTGCCAGCAGCTTATCCTGGGCGGGAGGAACCTACGAGCAGTACTTC.

The chain carries TRBV7-9 and TRBJ2-5; D is tentatively TRBD1 or TRBD2 (5 bases each). CDR3 length equals 16 residues. V was cut by 7 bases and J by 1 base, with 19 bases left in between. Germline V gene lookup returns CDR1 SEHNR and CDR2 FQNEAQ (reference sequence). CDR3 DNA sequence: TGTGCCAGCATCGGCAGCCGTAGGGACGCCCAAGAGACCCAGTACTTC. This sequence encodes CASIGSRRDAQETQYF. The full variable domain, rest sourced from reference TRBV7-9 and TRBJ2-5, is DTGVSQNPRHKITKRGQNVTFRCDPISEHNRLYWYRQTLGQGPEFLTYFQNEAQLEKSRLLSDRFSAERPKGSFSTLEIQRTEQGDSAMYLCASIGSRRDAQETQYFGPGTRLLVL.

V usage is TRBV5-6 and J usage is TRBJ1-4; D is unresolved. Germline lookup yields CDR1 SGHDT and CDR2 YYEEEE. CDR3 size: 13 residues. The germline V and J ends were trimmed by 3 bases and 8 bases, with 11 bases remaining between them. CDR3 region: CASSSEIGEKLFF. CDR3 coding DNA: TGTGCCAGCAGCTCCGAAATTGGAGAAAAACTGTTTTTT.

This chain uses TRBV3-1 with TRBJ2-7; D ambiguous. The ends were cut back, 0 bases at V and 0 bases at J, with 3 bases in the middle. Germline V gives CDR1 LGHDT, CDR2 YNNKEL (reference sequence). The CDR3 is made up of 13 amino acids. This CDR3 reads CASSQEASYEQYF. CDR3 sequence (DNA): TGTGCCAGCAGCCAAGAGGCCTCCTACGAGCAGTACTTC.

The chain employs TRBV4-2 and TRBJ2-1; TRBD2 matches 7 bases. CDR3 length: 18 residues. The germline gives CDR1 LGHNA, CDR2 YNFKEQ. V shed 0 bases, J shed 7 bases, and the junction held 15 bases outside the gene matches. This CDR3 reads CASSQDVGWAGEKNEQFF. CDR3 nucleotides: TGTGCCAGCAGCCAAGATGTGGGTTGGGCGGGAGAAAAGAATGAGCAGTTCTTC.

This chain connects TRBV24-1 to TRBJ2-7; TRBD2 aligns across 10 bases. V was pared by 7 bases and J by 4 bases, with 9 bases of the junction left unmatched. Germline lookup yields CDR1 KGHDR and CDR2 SFDVKD. The CDR3 totals 15 residues. The DNA of the CDR3 is TGTGCCACCAGCACCGCTAGCGGGAGTCTGTACGAGCAGTACTTC. Amino acid sequence: CATSTASGSLYEQYF.

The J gene is TRBJ2-1, the V gene TRBV6-2 or TRBV6-3, with 7 bases aligning to TRBD2. Per germline, CDR1 MNHEY and CDR2 SVGEGT. V dropped 6 bases and J dropped 0; count of bases not matched to a gene: 8. The CDR3 consists of 16 residues. In nucleotides, the CDR3 is TGTGCCAGCAGCACCCTAGCGGCTAGCTCCTACAATGAGCAGTTCTTC. Its translation is CASSTLAASSYNEQFF.

V gene TRBV5-6 combines with J gene TRBJ2-1; the match to TRBD2 covers 8 bases. The ends lost 0 bases at V and 5 bases at J; junction bases unmatched: 7. Germline CDR1 is SGHDT and CDR2 is YYEEEE. The CDR3 length is 16 residues. The CDR3 coding sequence is TGTGCCAGCAGCTTGGGGGGACTAGAGGTTCACAATGAGCAGTTCTTC. It encodes CASSLGGLEVHNEQFF.

The chain employs TRBV12-3 or TRBV12-4 and TRBJ1-5; 11 nucleotides align to TRBD1. This CDR3 is built from 14 residues. V lost 5 bases and J lost 7; bases outside the gene matches: 4. The DNA of the CDR3 is TGTGCCAGCAGTCGGACAGGGGGCGGGCAGCCCCAGCATTTT. It translates to CASSRTGGGQPQHF.

This chain connects TRBV7-2 to TRBJ2-1; 13 bases are a match to TRBD2. The germline gives CDR1 SGHTA, CDR2 FQGNSA. This CDR3 is 16 amino acids long. V shed 1 base, J shed 5 bases, and the junction held 2 bases outside the gene matches. The CDR3 reads CASSLVGLAGNNEQFF. The CDR3 nucleotides read TGTGCCAGCAGCTTAGTGGGACTAGCGGGAAACAATGAGCAGTTCTTC.

The gene calls are TRBV30 and TRBJ1-2; 8 bases match TRBD1. V lost 3 bases and J lost 3; bases outside the gene matches: 6. CDR1 is GTSNPN and CDR2 is SVGIG in the germline V gene (reference sequence). The CDR3 covers 14 residues. CDR3: CAWRWTGSDYGYTF. CDR3 nucleotides: TGTGCCTGGAGGTGGACAGGGAGCGACTATGGCTACACCTTC.

V usage is TRBV11-1 and J usage is TRBJ2-1; 9 bases are shared with TRBD2. The CDR3 has 21 residues. The germline V gene encodes CDR1 SGHAT and CDR2 FQDESV (reference sequence). V lost 5 bases to trimming and J lost 0 bases; unmatched junction nucleotides: 20. The CDR3, as DNA: TGTGCCAGCAGCCCGAGAGTAGGCGGGAGGGAGAATAAAAGCTCCTACAATGAGCAGTTCTTC. Protein: CASSPRVGGRENKSSYNEQFF.

The genes are TRBV7-8 and TRBJ2-3, with D perhaps TRBD1 (5 bases). The CDR3 is 17 residues long. Germline V gene sequence: CDR1 SGHVS, CDR2 FQNEAQ. The V end lost 3 bases, the J end lost 0 bases, and 16 bases lay between the germline ends. The CDR3 DNA sequence: TGTGCCAGCAGCTTCCTCCCTTTGACAGTGAGCACAGATACGCAGTATTTT. Translation gives CASSFLPLTVSTDTQYF.

The V call is TRBV7-9, the J call TRBJ1-2, with TRBD1 as a possible D gene (5 bases). Trimming pared 1 base from V and 5 bases from J, leaving 8 bases between. The length of the CDR3 is 13 residues. Germline lookup yields CDR1 SEHNR and CDR2 FQNEAQ (reference sequence). DNA for the CDR3: TGTGCCAGCAGCTTAGGGGACGGGTATGGCTACACCTTC. It encodes CASSLGDGYGYTF.

The V call is TRBV18, the J call TRBJ2-6; TRBD1 agrees at 10 bases. CDR1 KGHSH and CDR2 LQKENI come from the germline V gene. The junction had 6 bases not matched to a gene; V was cut back by 4 bases and J by 0 bases. There are 18 residues in the CDR3. Here the CDR3 reads CASSQTGQGISGANVLTF. The CDR3 coding sequence is TGTGCCAGCTCACAGACGGGACAGGGGATCTCTGGGGCCAACGTCCTGACTTTC.

The chain links TRBV4-3 to TRBJ2-1; the D gene could be TRBD1 or TRBD2 (6 bases each). CDR1 LGHNA and CDR2 YSLEER come from the germline V gene. The CDR3 consists of 14 residues. The germline V and J ends were trimmed by 0 bases and 6 bases, with 9 bases remaining between them. The CDR3 here is CASSQDRGPNEQFF. The CDR3 bases are TGCGCCAGCAGCCAAGATCGGGGGCCCAATGAGCAGTTCTTC.

The rearrangement links TRBV6-5 to TRBJ2-3; the match to TRBD2 covers 11 bases. The CDR3 is made up of 15 amino acids. Germline V lookup: CDR1 MNHEY, CDR2 SVGAGI. Trimming removed 6 bases from V and 5 bases from J; junction bases left unmatched: 7. The CDR3 bases are TGTGCCAGCAGCCAACTAGCGGGGGCTGGAGATACGCAGTATTTT. Residues: CASSQLAGAGDTQYF.

The chain has TRBV7-2 and TRBJ1-4; D remains unclear. Trimming shortened V by 4 bases and J by 7 bases, and 10 bases separated the two germline ends. The CDR3 extends over 13 amino acids. Germline V gene lookup returns CDR1 SGHTA and CDR2 FQGNSA. CDR3 DNA sequence: TGTGCCAGCAGCTCCCCCTGGCGTGAAAAACTGTTTTTT. This encodes CASSSPWREKLFF.